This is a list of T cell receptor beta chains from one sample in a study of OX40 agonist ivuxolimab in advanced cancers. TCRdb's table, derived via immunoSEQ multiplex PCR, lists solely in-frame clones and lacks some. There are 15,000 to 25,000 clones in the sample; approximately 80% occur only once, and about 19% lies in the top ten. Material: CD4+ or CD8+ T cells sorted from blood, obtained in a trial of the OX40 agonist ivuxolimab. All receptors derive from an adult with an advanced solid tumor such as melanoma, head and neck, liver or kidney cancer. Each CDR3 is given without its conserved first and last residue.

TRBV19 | ASSTPSGQGRYEQY
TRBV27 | ASSGYLGPLGNEQF
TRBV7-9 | ASSPDGGTEAF
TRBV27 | ASSLLPGADTQY
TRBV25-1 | ASSEGTYRGDYEQY
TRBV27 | ASSPGSEETQY
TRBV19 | ATKAGQGAWGYT
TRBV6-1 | ASSDQSNQPQH
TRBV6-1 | ASSETLAEASYNEQF
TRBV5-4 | ASSFFGGAGELF
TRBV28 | ASRPLTSGRAITDTQY
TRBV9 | ASSGRVFWEQF
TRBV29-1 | SAEGSGNYEQY
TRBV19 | ASSPGSTYEQY
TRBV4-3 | ASSQVSREDSNQPQH
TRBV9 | ASTPVGDDYGYT
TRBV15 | ATSSQLADTQY
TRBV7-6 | ASSLWGYEQY
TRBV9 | ASSPSGTGFGNTIY
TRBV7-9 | ASSKQGESSNQPQH
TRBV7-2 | ASTTQPRGAGANVLT
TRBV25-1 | ASSHSTGDTYNEQF
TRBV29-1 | SVERVQTNYGYT
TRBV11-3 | ASSLGGQVQETQY